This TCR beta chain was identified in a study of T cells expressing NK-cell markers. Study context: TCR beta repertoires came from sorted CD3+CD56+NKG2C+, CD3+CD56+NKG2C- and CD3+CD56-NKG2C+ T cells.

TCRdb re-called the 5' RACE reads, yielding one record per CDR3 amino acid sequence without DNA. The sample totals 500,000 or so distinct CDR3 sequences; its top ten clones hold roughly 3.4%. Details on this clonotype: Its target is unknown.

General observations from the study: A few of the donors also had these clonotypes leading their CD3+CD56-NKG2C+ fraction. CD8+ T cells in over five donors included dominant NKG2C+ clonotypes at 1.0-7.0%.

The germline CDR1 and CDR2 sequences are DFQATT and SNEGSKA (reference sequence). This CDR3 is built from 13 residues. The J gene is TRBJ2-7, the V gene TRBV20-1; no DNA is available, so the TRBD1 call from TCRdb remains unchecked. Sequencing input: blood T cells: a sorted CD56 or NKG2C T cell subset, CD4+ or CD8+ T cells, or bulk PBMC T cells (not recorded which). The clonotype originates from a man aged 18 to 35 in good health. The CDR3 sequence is CSVQGFTPYEQYF.